These 5 T cell receptor beta chains were all obtained from the same sample, sequenced in a study of blood T cell repertoires in COVID-19. Repertoires were generated with immunoSEQ multiplex PCR, while TCRdb's copy carries only in-frame clones and drops some. The profile shows roughly 74,000 clones, 70% to 90% of them singletons. The source material was peripheral blood. The receptors derive from a man between 65 and 85 years old with active or convalescent COVID-19.

The chain carries TRBV5-4 and TRBJ2-5; D is uncertain. The ends were cut back, 1 base at V and 2 bases at J, with 9 bases in the middle. The CDR3 has 14 residues. Germline values: CDR1 SGHNT, CDR2 YYREEE (reference sequence). The CDR3 here is CASSLNSLQETQYF. The DNA for the CDR3 is TGTGCCAGCAGCTTGAACTCTTTACAAGAGACCCAGTACTTC.

This chain connects TRBV28 to TRBJ1-1, with TRBD1 identical over 10 bases. The germline V gene has CDR1 MDHEN and CDR2 SYDVKM. Trimming cost V 3 bases and J 3 bases; bases outside gene matches: 4. CDR3 size: 15 residues. The CDR3 here is CASSFPGQGHTEAFF. The CDR3 DNA is TGTGCCAGCAGTTTTCCGGGACAGGGGCACACTGAAGCTTTCTTT.

The rearrangement joins TRBV19 to TRBJ2-3; D might be TRBD1 (6 bases). The CDR3 spans 13 residues. Trimming stripped 9 bases from V and 1 base from J, with 11 bases between. Germline V gene sequence: CDR1 LNHDA, CDR2 SQIVND (reference sequence). The CDR3 is CASGQYRTDTQYF. CDR3 DNA: TGTGCCAGCGGACAGTACCGCACAGATACGCAGTATTTT.

The chain recombines TRBV10-3 with TRBJ2-7, with D possibly being TRBD2 (6 bases). The germline gives CDR1 ENHRY, CDR2 SYGVKD. V was trimmed by 11 bases and J by 0 bases, leaving 17 bases between them. The length of the CDR3 is 14 residues. As DNA, the CDR3 is TGTGCCGGTGGTCCTAGCGCTAGCTCCTACGAGCAGTACTTC. The encoded protein is CAGGPSASSYEQYF.

The genes are TRBV5-1 and TRBJ2-1; 10 bases line up with TRBD2. The length of the CDR3 is 20 residues. Germline assignment: CDR1 SGHRS and CDR2 YFSETQ. With V trimmed by 0 bases and J by 0 bases, 12 bases remained unmatched. The DNA for the CDR3 is TGCGCCAGCAGCTTGGCCCTAGCGGGAGTCCCGTTTAGCTCCTACAATGAGCAGTTCTTC. Amino acids: CASSLALAGVPFSSYNEQFF. Filled out from reference TRBV5-1 and TRBJ2-1, the complete variable domain reads KAGVTQTPRYLIKTRGQQVTLSCSPISGHRSVSWYQQTPGQGLQFLFEYFSETQRNKGNFPGRFSGRQFSNSRSEMNVSTLELGDSALYLCASSLALAGVPFSSYNEQFFGPGTRLTVL.